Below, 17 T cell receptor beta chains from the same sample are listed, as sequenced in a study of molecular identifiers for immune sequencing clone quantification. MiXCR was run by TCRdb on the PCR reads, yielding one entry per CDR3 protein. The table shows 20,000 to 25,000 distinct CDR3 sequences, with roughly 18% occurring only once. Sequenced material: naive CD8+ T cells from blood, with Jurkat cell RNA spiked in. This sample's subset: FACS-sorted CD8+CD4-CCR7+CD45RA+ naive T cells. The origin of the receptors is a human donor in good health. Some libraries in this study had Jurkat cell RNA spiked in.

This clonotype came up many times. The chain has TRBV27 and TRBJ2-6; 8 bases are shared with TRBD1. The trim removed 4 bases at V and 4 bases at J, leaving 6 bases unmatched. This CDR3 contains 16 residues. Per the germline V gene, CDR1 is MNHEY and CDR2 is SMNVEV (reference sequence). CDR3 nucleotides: TGTGCCAGCAGTTATCAGGGGGCGCTCGGGGCCAACGTCCTGACTTTC. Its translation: CASSYQGALGANVLTF.

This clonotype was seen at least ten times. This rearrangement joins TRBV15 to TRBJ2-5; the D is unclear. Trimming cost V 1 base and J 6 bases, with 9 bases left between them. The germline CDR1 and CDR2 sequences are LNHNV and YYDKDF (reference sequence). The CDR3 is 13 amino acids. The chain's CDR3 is CATSRGVGKTQYF. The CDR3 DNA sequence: TGTGCCACCAGCAGAGGGGTTGGTAAGACCCAGTACTTC.

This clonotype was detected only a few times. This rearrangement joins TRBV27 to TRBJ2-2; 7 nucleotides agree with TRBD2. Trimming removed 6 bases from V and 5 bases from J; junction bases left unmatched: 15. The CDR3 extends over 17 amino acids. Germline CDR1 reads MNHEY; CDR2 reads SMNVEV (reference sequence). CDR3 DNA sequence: TGTGCCAGCAGCAACATTTGGACGGGGGGATCTACCGGGGAGCTGTTTTTT. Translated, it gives CASSNIWTGGSTGELFF.

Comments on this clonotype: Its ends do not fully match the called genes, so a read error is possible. CDR3 sequence: CVSSLAVGARGQYF. The CDR3 bases are TGTGTCAGCAGCTTGGCGGTCGGGGCTCGCGGGCAGTACTTC. J is TRBJ2-7 and V is TRBV2; D assignment may be TRBD1 or TRBD2 (5 bases each). Per the germline V gene, CDR1 is SNHLY and CDR2 is FYNNEI. CDR3 length: 14 residues.

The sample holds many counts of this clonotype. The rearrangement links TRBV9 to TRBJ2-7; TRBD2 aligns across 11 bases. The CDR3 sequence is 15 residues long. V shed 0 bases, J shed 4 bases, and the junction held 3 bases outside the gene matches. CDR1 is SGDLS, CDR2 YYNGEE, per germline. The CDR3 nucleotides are TGTGCCAGCAGCGTAGGTAGCGGGAGGGGATACGAGCAGTACTTC. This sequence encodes CASSVGSGRGYEQYF. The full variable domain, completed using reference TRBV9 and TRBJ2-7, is DSGVTQTPKHLITATGQRVTLRCSPRSGDLSVYWYQQSLDQGLQFLIQYYNGEERAKGNILERFSAQQFPDLHSELNLSSLELGDSALYFCASSVGSGRGYEQYFGPGTRLTVT.

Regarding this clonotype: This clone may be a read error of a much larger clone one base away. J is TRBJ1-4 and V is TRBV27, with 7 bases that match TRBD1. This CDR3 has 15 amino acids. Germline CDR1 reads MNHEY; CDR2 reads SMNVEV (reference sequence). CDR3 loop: CASGLVSGGNEKLFF. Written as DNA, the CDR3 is TGTGCCAGCGGTTTGGTCTCAGGGGGAAATGAAAAACTGTTTTTT.

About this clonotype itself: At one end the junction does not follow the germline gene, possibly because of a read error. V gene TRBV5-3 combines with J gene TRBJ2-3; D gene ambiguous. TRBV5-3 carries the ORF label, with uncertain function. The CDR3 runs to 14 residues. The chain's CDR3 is CASSFSAGTDTQYF. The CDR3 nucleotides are TGTGCCAGCAGCTTCTCCGCGGGCACAGATACGCAGTATTTT.

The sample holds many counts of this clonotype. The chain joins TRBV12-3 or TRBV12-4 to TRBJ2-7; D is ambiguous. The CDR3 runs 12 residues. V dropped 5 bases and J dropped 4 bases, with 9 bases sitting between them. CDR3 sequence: CASSIGQYEQYF. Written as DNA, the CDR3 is TGTGCCAGCAGTATTGGGCAGTACGAGCAGTACTTC.

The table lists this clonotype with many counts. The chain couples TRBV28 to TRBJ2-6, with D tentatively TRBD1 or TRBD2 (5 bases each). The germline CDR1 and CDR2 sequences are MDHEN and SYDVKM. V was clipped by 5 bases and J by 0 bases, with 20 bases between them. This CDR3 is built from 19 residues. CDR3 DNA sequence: TGTGCCAGCAGTACCCCAGCCGGGACGTTTCACTCTGGGGCCAACGTCCTGACTTTC. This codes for CASSTPAGTFHSGANVLTF.

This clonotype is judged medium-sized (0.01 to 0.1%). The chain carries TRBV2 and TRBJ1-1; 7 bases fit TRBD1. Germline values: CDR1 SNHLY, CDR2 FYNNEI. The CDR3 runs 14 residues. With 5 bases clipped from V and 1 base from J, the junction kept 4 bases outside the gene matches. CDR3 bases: TGTGCCAGCAGTAGGGACAGAGGGAACACTGAAGCTTTCTTT. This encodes CASSRDRGNTEAFF.

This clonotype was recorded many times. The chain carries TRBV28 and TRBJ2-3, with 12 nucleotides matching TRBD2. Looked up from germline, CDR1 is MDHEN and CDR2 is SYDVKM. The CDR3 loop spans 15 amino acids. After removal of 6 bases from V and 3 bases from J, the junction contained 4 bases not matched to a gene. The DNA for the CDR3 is TGTGCCAGCAGAAGTACTAGCGGGAGGACAGATACGCAGTATTTT. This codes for CASRSTSGRTDTQYF.

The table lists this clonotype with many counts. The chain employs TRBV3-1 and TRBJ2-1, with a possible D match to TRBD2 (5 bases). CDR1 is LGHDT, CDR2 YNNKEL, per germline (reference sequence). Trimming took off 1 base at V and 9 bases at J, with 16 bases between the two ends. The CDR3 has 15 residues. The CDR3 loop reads CASSQVTLGRLEQFF. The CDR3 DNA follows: TGTGCCAGCAGCCAAGTTACACTAGGACGGCTTGAGCAGTTCTTC.

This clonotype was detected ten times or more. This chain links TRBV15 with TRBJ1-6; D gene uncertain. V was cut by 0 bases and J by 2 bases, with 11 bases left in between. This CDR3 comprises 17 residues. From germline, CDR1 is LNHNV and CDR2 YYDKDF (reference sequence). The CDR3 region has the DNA TGTGCCACCAGCAGAGATTTTGGGTCCCCCTATAATTCACCCCTCCACTTT. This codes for CATSRDFGSPYNSPLHF.

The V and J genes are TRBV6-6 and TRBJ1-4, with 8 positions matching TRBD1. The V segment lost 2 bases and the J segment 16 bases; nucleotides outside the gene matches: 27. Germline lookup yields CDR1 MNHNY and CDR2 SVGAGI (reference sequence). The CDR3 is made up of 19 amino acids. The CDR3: CASSYPKDRVDEADEEQFF. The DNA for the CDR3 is TGTGCCAGCAGTTACCCGAAGGACAGGGTGGACGAGGCGGATGAAGAACAGTTTTTT.

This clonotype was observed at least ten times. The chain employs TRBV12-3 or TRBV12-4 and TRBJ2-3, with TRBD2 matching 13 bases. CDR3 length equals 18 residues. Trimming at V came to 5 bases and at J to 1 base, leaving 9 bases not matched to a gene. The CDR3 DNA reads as TGTGCCAGCAGTCCCCAGGCGGGGACTAGCGGGGGCACAGATACGCAGTATTTT. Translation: CASSPQAGTSGGTDTQYF.

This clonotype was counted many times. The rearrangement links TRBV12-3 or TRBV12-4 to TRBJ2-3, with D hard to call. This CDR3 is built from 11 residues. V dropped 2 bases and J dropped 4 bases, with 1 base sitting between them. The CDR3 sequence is CASSLSDTQYF. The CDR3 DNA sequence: TGTGCCAGCAGTTTATCAGATACGCAGTATTTT.

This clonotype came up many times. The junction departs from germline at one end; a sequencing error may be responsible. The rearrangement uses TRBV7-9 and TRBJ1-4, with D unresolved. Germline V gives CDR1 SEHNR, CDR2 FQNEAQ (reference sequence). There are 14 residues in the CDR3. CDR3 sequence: CASSRHQPNEKLLF. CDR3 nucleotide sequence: TGTGCCAGCAGCCGACATCAGCCTAATGAAAAACTGCTTTTT.